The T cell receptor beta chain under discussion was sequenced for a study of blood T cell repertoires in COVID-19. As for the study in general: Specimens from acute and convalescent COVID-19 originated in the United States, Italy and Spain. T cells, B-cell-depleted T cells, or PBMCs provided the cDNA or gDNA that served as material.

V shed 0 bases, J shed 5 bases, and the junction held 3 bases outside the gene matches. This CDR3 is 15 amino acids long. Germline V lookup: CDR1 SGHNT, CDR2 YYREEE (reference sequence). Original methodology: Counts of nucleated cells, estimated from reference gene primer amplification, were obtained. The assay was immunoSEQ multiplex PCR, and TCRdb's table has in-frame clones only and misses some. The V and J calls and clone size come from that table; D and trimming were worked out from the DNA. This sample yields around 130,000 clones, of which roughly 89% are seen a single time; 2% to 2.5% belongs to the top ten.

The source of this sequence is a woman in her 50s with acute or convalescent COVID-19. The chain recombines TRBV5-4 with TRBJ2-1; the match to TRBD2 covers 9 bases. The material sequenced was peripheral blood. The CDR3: CASSLELAGHNEQFF. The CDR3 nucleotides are TGTGCCAGCAGCTTGGAACTAGCGGGCCACAATGAGCAGTTCTTC.